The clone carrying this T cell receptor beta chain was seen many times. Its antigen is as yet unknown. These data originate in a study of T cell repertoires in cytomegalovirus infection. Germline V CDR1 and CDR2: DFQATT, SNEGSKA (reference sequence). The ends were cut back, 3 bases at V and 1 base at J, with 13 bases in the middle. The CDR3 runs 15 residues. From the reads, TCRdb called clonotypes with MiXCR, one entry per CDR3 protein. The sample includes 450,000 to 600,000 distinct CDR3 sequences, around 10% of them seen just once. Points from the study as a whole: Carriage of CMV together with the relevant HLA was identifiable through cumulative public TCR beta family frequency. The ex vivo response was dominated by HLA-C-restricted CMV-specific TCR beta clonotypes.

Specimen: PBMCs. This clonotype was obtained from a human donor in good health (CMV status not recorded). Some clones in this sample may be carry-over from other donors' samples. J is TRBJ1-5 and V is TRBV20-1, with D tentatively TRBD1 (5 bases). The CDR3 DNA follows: TGCAGTGCTAGTAGGGCGGGGGGGAGCAATCAGCCCCAGCATTTT. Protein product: CSASRAGGSNQPQHF.